Following are 21 T cell receptor beta chains from one sample sequenced in a study of cytomegalovirus exposure and HLA in healthy donors. The PCR employed 60 Vbeta primers together with 13 Jbeta primers. Measured with immunoSEQ multiplex PCR; TCRdb has only the in-frame clones, and not every one. The table lists around 150,000 clones, roughly 82% of them singletons, with roughly 1.6% in the top ten. Sequenced: PBMCs. Receptors originate from a girl between 5 and 17 years old in good health and CMV-seropositive.

There are a few counts of this clone. The J gene is TRBJ2-2, the V gene TRBV5-1; no clear D. V lost 6 bases and J 7 bases, leaving 16 bases between the germline ends. The CDR3 runs 14 residues. Germline CDR1 reads SGHRS; CDR2 reads YFSETQ. This CDR3 reads CASINLPNGGELFF. The DNA for the CDR3 is TGCGCCAGCATAAACTTGCCCAATGGCGGGGAGCTGTTTTTT. Full variable domain (outside the CDR3, taken from reference TRBV5-1 and TRBJ2-2): KAGVTQTPRYLIKTRGQQVTLSCSPISGHRSVSWYQQTPGQGLQFLFEYFSETQRNKGNFPGRFSGRQFSNSRSEMNVSTLELGDSALYLCASINLPNGGELFFGEGSRLTVL.

The chain employs TRBV2 and TRBJ2-7; D perhaps matches TRBD2 (5 bases). Germline V gene lookup returns CDR1 SNHLY and CDR2 FYNNEI. This CDR3 region has 15 residues. With 3 bases removed from V and 2 bases from J, the gap between germline ends came to 14 bases. The CDR3 loop is CASSDVREGTYEQYF. CDR3 nucleotides: TGTGCCAGCAGTGATGTGAGGGAAGGAACCTACGAGCAGTACTTC.

This clone appeared a single time. The V gene is TRBV4-1, the J gene TRBJ2-6; 9 bases are a match to TRBD2. The ends lost 0 bases at V and 1 base at J; junction bases unmatched: 13. CDR1 and CDR2 from the germline V gene are MGHRA and YSYEKL. This CDR3 contains 21 residues. Written as DNA, the CDR3 is TGCGCCAGCAGCCAAGAAGAAGTGACTAGCGGTCCCTTATCTGGGGCCAACGTCCTGACTTTC. It codes for CASSQEEVTSGPLSGANVLTF.

This clone was observed once. The V gene is TRBV5-6, the J gene TRBJ2-7, with D perhaps TRBD1 (5 bases). The CDR3 has 12 residues. The V and J ends lost 1 base and 3 bases respectively, with 5 bases between them. In germline, CDR1 is SGHDT, CDR2 YYEEEE. CDR3 DNA: TGTGCCAGCAGCTTGAGGGGCTACGAGCAGTACTTC. This gives the protein CASSLRGYEQYF.

V and J are TRBV7-2 and TRBJ2-1; D perhaps matches TRBD2 (6 bases). CDR3 size: 15 residues. V was cut by 3 bases and J by 3 bases, with 12 bases left in between. The germline V gene encodes CDR1 SGHTA and CDR2 FQGNSA. The CDR3 DNA is TGTGCCAGCAGCTTTCTACTAGCAGTCTACAATGAGCAGTTCTTC. This gives the protein CASSFLLAVYNEQFF.

This clone has only one observation. V is TRBV12-5 and J is TRBJ2-1, with D maybe TRBD2 (6 bases). Germline assignment: CDR1 LGHNT and CDR2 FRNRAP. V lost 4 bases and J 1 base, leaving 11 bases between the germline ends. The CDR3 contains 15 residues. The CDR3 is CASGWLSGSYNEQFF. In nucleotides, the CDR3 is TGTGCTAGTGGTTGGTTGAGCGGGTCCTACAATGAGCAGTTCTTC.

The chain joins TRBV29-1 to TRBJ2-1; 9 bases map to TRBD2. Germline-derived CDR1 and CDR2 are SQVTM and ANQGSEA. This CDR3 contains 13 residues. J gave up 4 bases and V 7 bases, and 5 bases lay outside the gene matches. The CDR3 loop reads CSARGGSYNEQFF. The DNA of the CDR3 is TGCAGCGCGCGGGGGGGCTCTTACAATGAGCAGTTCTTC.

V is TRBV27 and J is TRBJ2-3; 7 positions agree with TRBD2. The germline V gene encodes CDR1 MNHEY and CDR2 SMNVEV (reference sequence). After removal of 8 bases from V and 7 bases from J, the junction contained 9 bases not matched to a gene. The CDR3 sequence is 13 residues long. In DNA form, the CDR3 reads TGTGCCAGCGGGACGGCGGGGGAAAATACGCAGTATTTT. Residues: CASGTAGENTQYF.

The rearrangement joins TRBV6-5 to TRBJ1-1, with 7 bases fitting TRBD1. This CDR3 spans 15 amino acids. Germline V gives CDR1 MNHEY, CDR2 SVGAGI. V lost 5 bases and J lost 3; bases outside the gene matches: 9. Here the CDR3 DNA reads TGTGCCAGCAGTCTTGCTTACAGGGGTCACACTGAAGCTTTCTTT. Protein sequence: CASSLAYRGHTEAFF.

A remark on this clone: Compared with germline, one end of the junction differs, possibly owing to a read error. This sequence joins TRBV7-7 and TRBJ2-7; TRBD1 is a possible D gene (7 bases). This CDR3 comprises 15 residues. CDR1 SSHAT and CDR2 FNYEAQ come from the germline V gene (reference sequence). The CDR3 spells CASSLAQGGSYEQYF. The CDR3, as DNA: TGTGCTAGCAGCTTAGCGCAGGGGGGCTCCTACGAGCAGTACTTC.

The J gene is TRBJ1-1, the V gene TRBV13, with D maybe TRBD1 (6 bases). This CDR3 is 17 amino acids long. CDR1 and CDR2 from the germline V gene are PRHDT and FYEKMQ (reference sequence). The V end lost 5 bases, the J end lost 1 base, and 20 bases lay between the germline ends. The CDR3 DNA reads TGTGCCAGCAGCATAGCGGGTTGGGGCAGGGGGAACACTGAAGCTTTCTTT. Its translation is CASSIAGWGRGNTEAFF.

This chain links TRBV6-1 with TRBJ1-1, with D perhaps TRBD1 (5 bases). This CDR3 comprises 11 residues. V lost 6 bases, J lost 8 bases, and 10 bases lay in between. Germline assignment: CDR1 MNHNS and CDR2 SASEGT. CDR3 amino acids: CASRVNREAFF. For the CDR3, the DNA is TGTGCCAGCAGAGTTAACAGGGAAGCTTTCTTT.

The chain couples TRBV5-1 to TRBJ2-1; D is possibly TRBD1 (5 bases). Germline-derived CDR1 and CDR2 are SGHRS and YFSETQ. Trimming took off 0 bases at V and 0 bases at J, with 10 bases between the two ends. The length of the CDR3 is 16 residues. CDR3 bases: TGCGCCAGCAGCTTGGAAGGGGCAAACTCCTACAATGAGCAGTTCTTC. Amino acid sequence: CASSLEGANSYNEQFF.

The chain recombines TRBV10-3 with TRBJ2-7, with 10 bases matching TRBD2. Germline values: CDR1 ENHRY, CDR2 SYGVKD. The CDR3 has 16 residues. The trim removed 6 bases at V and 4 bases at J, leaving 12 bases unmatched. The CDR3 nucleotides are TGTGCCATCAGAACTAGCGGGGCGATATCCGGATACGAGCAGTACTTC. As protein: CAIRTSGAISGYEQYF.

This clone showed up just once. V and J are TRBV18 and TRBJ2-1, with a weak D call TRBD1 (5 bases). The CDR3 is 13 amino acids. Germline V CDR1 and CDR2: KGHSH, LQKENI. The V and J ends lost 8 bases and 3 bases respectively, with 11 bases between them. The CDR3 DNA reads TGTGCCAGCCGACAGAGTATCTACAATGAGCAGTTCTTC. Amino acid sequence: CASRQSIYNEQFF.

The rearrangement joins TRBV10-3 to TRBJ2-1; 10 nucleotides align to TRBD2. The CDR3 contains 16 residues. From germline, CDR1 is ENHRY and CDR2 SYGVKD. Losses at the gene ends were 6 bases for V and 4 bases for J; bases not matched to a gene: 9. The CDR3 DNA is TGTGCCATCAGAAGGACTAGCGGTGACGAGTACAATGAGCAGTTCTTC. Its protein product is CAIRRTSGDEYNEQFF.

The chain is built from TRBV4-3 and TRBJ2-7, with 7 positions matching TRBD2. Germline CDR1 is LGHNA and CDR2 is YSLEER. V was pared by 0 bases and J by 2 bases, with 7 bases of the junction left unmatched. CDR3 length equals 16 residues. The CDR3 reads CASSQEWGLAAYEQYF. CDR3 in DNA: TGCGCCAGCAGCCAAGAATGGGGCCTAGCGGCCTACGAGCAGTACTTC.

The rearrangement links TRBV10-1 to TRBJ2-7, with 8 bases that match TRBD2. V lost 2 bases to trimming and J lost 6 bases; unmatched junction nucleotides: 3. CDR1 is WNHNN and CDR2 is SYGVQD in the germline V gene (reference sequence). This CDR3 contains 13 residues. The CDR3 DNA follows: TGCGCCAGCAGTGAGGGGCTAGCGGGCGAGCAGTACTTC. It yields the protein CASSEGLAGEQYF.

This chain uses TRBV6-5 with TRBJ1-3, with TRBD1 matching 7 bases. Germline V gives CDR1 MNHEY, CDR2 SVGAGI. V trimming: 5 bases; J trimming: 0 bases; junction bases outside the gene matches: 4. There are 15 residues in the CDR3. The CDR3 DNA follows: TGTGCCAGCAGTAGGGACAGCAACTCTGGAAACACCATATATTTT. This translates into CASSRDSNSGNTIYF.

The chain couples TRBV14 to TRBJ2-1, with D maybe TRBD1 (5 bases). Germline V gene data show CDR1 as SGHDN and CDR2 as FVKESK. The V gene lost 1 base and the J gene lost 6 bases, with 13 bases spanning the gap. CDR3 size: 15 residues. DNA for the CDR3: TGTGCCAGCAGCCAAGTCGGACACCCTTTCAATGAGCAGTTCTTC. Translated, it gives CASSQVGHPFNEQFF.

The V call is TRBV4-1, the J call TRBJ1-2, with TRBD1 as a possible D gene (6 bases). Trimming shortened V by 3 bases and J by 7 bases, and 21 bases separated the two germline ends. Germline V gene data show CDR1 as MGHRA and CDR2 as YSYEKL. The CDR3 covers 16 residues. The CDR3 spells CASSHPPAGAQGGYTF. In nucleotides, the CDR3 is TGCGCCAGCAGCCACCCCCCCGCAGGGGCCCAGGGTGGCTACACCTTC.